Following are 21 T cell receptor beta chains from one sample sequenced in a study of T cell repertoires in cytomegalovirus infection. These TCRs are of unknown antigen specificity. Each CDR3 protein is one row after TCRdb ran MiXCR on the reads. Of about 700,000 distinct CDR3 sequences listed, approximately 33% are singletons. The material sequenced was cultured PBMCs, taken from culture after CMV antigen stimulation. Every receptor here comes from a human donor in good health (CMV status not recorded). Some clones in this sample may be carry-over from other donors' samples.

A few counts support this clonotype. The V call is TRBV7-9, the J call TRBJ2-7; maybe TRBD2 (7 bases). The germline V gene has CDR1 SEHNR and CDR2 FQNEAQ (reference sequence). V lost 5 bases to trimming and J lost 4 bases, with 18 bases between them. The CDR3 is 15 amino acids. CDR3 sequence reads: CASSARSRGAYEQYF. The DNA for the CDR3 is TGTGCCAGCAGCGCGCGGAGCCGGGGGGCGTACGAGCAGTACTTC.

This chain links TRBV11-2 with TRBJ2-5; D assignment may be TRBD1 or TRBD2 (5 bases each). V dropped 7 bases and J dropped 3 bases, with 18 bases sitting between them. Looked up from germline, CDR1 is SGHAT and CDR2 is FQNNGV. The CDR3 totals 15 residues. The chain's CDR3 is CASTLRGPSEETQYF. CDR3 in DNA: TGTGCCAGCACCCTCCGGGGACCATCCGAAGAGACCCAGTACTTC.

This clonotype was seen only a few times. This chain uses TRBV19 with TRBJ1-5, with a possible D match to TRBD1 (5 bases). Trimming shortened V by 5 bases and J by 0 bases, and 20 bases separated the two germline ends. Germline V gene sequence: CDR1 LNHDA, CDR2 SQIVND (reference sequence). This CDR3 region has 18 residues. For the CDR3, the DNA is TGTGCCAGTAGTGACAACAAAGGGGCAAAAACTAGCAATCAGCCCCAGCATTTT. Translation gives CASSDNKGAKTSNQPQHF.

The chain has TRBV5-4 and TRBJ2-5, with TRBD1 identical over 9 bases. J lost 5 bases, V lost 4 bases, and 12 bases had no gene match. The CDR3 totals 16 residues. The V gene's germline CDR1 is SGHNT and CDR2 YYREEE (reference sequence). The CDR3 reads CASSRTGGMARETQYF. In nucleotides, the CDR3 is TGTGCCAGCAGCCGCACAGGGGGCATGGCCCGGGAGACCCAGTACTTC.

The rearrangement links TRBV6-1 to TRBJ2-7; tentatively, D is TRBD1 or TRBD2 (5 bases each). The CDR3 is 13 amino acids. V lost 1 base and J 11 bases, leaving 15 bases between the germline ends. Germline CDR1 is MNHNS and CDR2 is SASEGT. The CDR3: CASSEGGTWGKYF. The CDR3 DNA sequence: TGTGCCAGCAGTGAAGGTGGCACTTGGGGGAAGTACTTC.

This clonotype was detected a few times. This rearrangement joins TRBV6-1 to TRBJ1-1; possible D gene TRBD1, 6 bases. Germline V gene lookup returns CDR1 MNHNS and CDR2 SASEGT. V was cut by 5 bases and J by 7 bases, with 14 bases left in between. The CDR3 is 13 residues long. DNA for the CDR3: TGTGCCAGCAGTTCGGACAGAGGGGTTGAAGCTTTCTTT. Translation gives CASSSDRGVEAFF.

This sequence joins TRBV20-1 and TRBJ2-5, with D perhaps matching TRBD2 (6 bases). Trimming took 4 bases from V and 5 from J, leaving 17 bases between them. This CDR3 contains 14 residues. Germline-derived CDR1 and CDR2 are DFQATT and SNEGSKA (reference sequence). In DNA form, the CDR3 reads TGCAGTGCTACATCGGGACTCCTGGGGGAGACCCAGTACTTC. Its protein is CSATSGLLGETQYF.

This clonotype was observed a few times. The chain uses TRBV10-3 and TRBJ2-5; 10 nucleotides line up with TRBD2. V dropped 0 bases and J dropped 2; count of bases not matched to a gene: 0. CDR1 is ENHRY and CDR2 is SYGVKD in the germline V gene. The CDR3 is made up of 15 amino acids. CDR3 coding DNA: TGTGCCATCAGTGAGTCGACTAGCGGGCAAGAGACCCAGTACTTC. Translation: CAISESTSGQETQYF.

The V and J genes are TRBV27 and TRBJ1-1; 7 bases fit TRBD1. V lost 4 bases and J lost 8; bases outside the gene matches: 4. The germline V gene has CDR1 MNHEY and CDR2 SMNVEV (reference sequence). The CDR3 is 12 residues long. The CDR3 protein is CASSSLTGEAFF. Written as DNA, the CDR3 is TGTGCCAGCAGTTCGCTGACAGGGGAAGCTTTCTTT.

This sequence joins TRBV12-3 or TRBV12-4 and TRBJ2-7; perhaps TRBD1 as D (6 bases). V was shortened by 4 bases and J by 6 bases, with 13 bases between the two germline ends. CDR3 size: 13 residues. CDR3 nucleotides: TGTGCCAGCAGTTACTACAGGGACGGCGAGCAGTACTTC. Protein sequence: CASSYYRDGEQYF.

J is TRBJ2-7 and V is TRBV4-3; 7 bases line up with TRBD2. V shed 5 bases and J 0 bases; nucleotides not matched to a gene: 7. The CDR3 runs 15 residues. Germline loops: CDR1 LGHNA, CDR2 YSLEER. The CDR3, as DNA: TGCGCCAGCAGCGTAAGCGGGAACAGCTCCTACGAGCAGTACTTC. It translates to CASSVSGNSSYEQYF.

The sample holds a few counts of this clonotype. The V gene is TRBV28, the J gene TRBJ1-6; TRBD1 matches at 8 bases. This CDR3 region has 15 residues. Losses at the gene ends were 5 bases for V and 7 bases for J; bases not matched to a gene: 7. Germline loops: CDR1 MDHEN, CDR2 SYDVKM. In DNA form, the CDR3 reads TGTGCCAGCAGTCCATGGGACAGGATCAATTCACCCCTCCACTTT. Protein: CASSPWDRINSPLHF.

This clonotype was counted between two and nine times. The rearrangement uses TRBV7-9 and TRBJ1-2; D is unresolved. Germline values: CDR1 SEHNR, CDR2 FQNEAQ (reference sequence). V was cut by 4 bases and J by 1 base, with 7 bases left in between. The CDR3 runs 13 residues. CDR3 bases: TGTGCCAGCAGCTCGGACGTTAACTATGGCTACACCTTC. Translation: CASSSDVNYGYTF.

This clonotype was seen ten or more times. The chain couples TRBV4-3 to TRBJ2-7, with 8 nucleotides matching TRBD2. Germline V gene lookup returns CDR1 LGHNA and CDR2 YSLEER. The CDR3 sequence is 16 residues long. The ends lost 1 base at V and 3 bases at J; junction bases unmatched: 8. CDR3 in DNA: TGCGCCAGCAGCCAAGGAGTTAGGAGCGGGAGCTACGAGCAGTACTTC. Its translation is CASSQGVRSGSYEQYF.

This clonotype was detected only a few times. V usage is TRBV7-2 and J usage is TRBJ2-7; 7 bases fit TRBD2. CDR3 length: 15 residues. The germline V gene has CDR1 SGHTA and CDR2 FQGNSA. With V trimmed by 0 bases and J by 4 bases, 6 bases remained unmatched. The CDR3 DNA sequence: TGTGCCAGCAGCTTAGCTCGCGCGGGAGAGTACGAGCAGTACTTC. Amino acids: CASSLARAGEYEQYF.

This clonotype was observed a handful of times. The gene calls are TRBV12-3 or TRBV12-4 and TRBJ2-2; TRBD1 agrees at 7 bases. The CDR3 consists of 14 residues. The trim removed 8 bases at V and 4 bases at J, leaving 7 bases unmatched. In DNA, the CDR3 is TGTGCCAGCTTCAACAGGGGCCCCACCGGGGAGCTGTTTTTT. As protein: CASFNRGPTGELFF.

This chain joins TRBV4-2 and TRBJ1-2; no clear D. Trimming took 3 bases from V and 3 from J, leaving 8 bases between them. Germline V gene lookup returns CDR1 LGHNA and CDR2 YNFKEQ. The CDR3 contains 13 residues. CDR3 in amino acids: CASSQGLDYGYTF. CDR3 nucleotide sequence: TGTGCCAGCAGCCAGGGTTTGGACTATGGCTACACCTTC.

This clonotype turned up a few times. The chain employs TRBV6-1 and TRBJ2-2, with D possibly matching TRBD2 (6 bases). The CDR3 covers 16 residues. Germline lookup yields CDR1 MNHNS and CDR2 SASEGT. V was clipped by 5 bases and J by 0 bases, with 13 bases between them. CDR3 region: CASSRSWGANTGELFF. The CDR3 nucleotides read TGTGCCAGCAGTAGGAGCTGGGGGGCGAACACCGGGGAGCTGTTTTTT.

The V gene is TRBV12-3 or TRBV12-4, the J gene TRBJ2-2, with 11 positions matching TRBD2. This CDR3 contains 16 residues. V was clipped by 7 bases and J by 4 bases; unmatched bases: 8. For the CDR3, the DNA is TGTGCCAGCACTATCATTAGCGGGGGGGTCACCGGGGAGCTGTTTTTT. This encodes CASTIISGGVTGELFF.

The chain has TRBV6-1 and TRBJ2-5; D assignment may be TRBD1 or TRBD2 (5 bases each). The CDR3 extends over 13 amino acids. The germline gives CDR1 MNHNS, CDR2 SASEGT. Trimming removed 8 bases at V and 2 bases at J, with 12 bases between. The CDR3 DNA sequence: TGTGCCAGCGGACGGGGACCTCAAGAGACCCAGTACTTC. It specifies CASGRGPQETQYF.

This clonotype was counted between two and nine times. The rearrangement links TRBV6-1 to TRBJ2-5, with D possibly matching TRBD1 (5 bases). The CDR3 spans 13 residues. Trimming shortened V by 4 bases and J by 2 bases, and 8 bases separated the two germline ends. CDR1 is MNHNS and CDR2 is SASEGT in the germline V gene. In DNA, the CDR3 is TGTGCCAGCAGTGCGACAGTTCAAGAGACCCAGTACTTC. Translation gives CASSATVQETQYF.